This TCR beta chain was documented in a study of cytomegalovirus exposure and HLA in healthy donors. The trim removed 6 bases at V and 3 bases at J, leaving 6 bases unmatched. CDR3 size: 15 residues. Germline-derived CDR1 and CDR2 are WSHSY and SAAADI. This clone was detected many times. Its antigen is undetermined. Repertoires were generated with immunoSEQ multiplex PCR, while TCRdb's copy carries only in-frame clones and drops some. The sample includes roughly 130,000 clones, roughly nine tenths of them seen just once. Overall study results and limits: It was approximately 150 TCR beta chains that were listed as cytomegalovirus-associated. Three chains linked to CMV were shown in vitro to be specific for CMV antigens.

This rearrangement joins TRBV10-2 to TRBJ2-2; 8 bases line up with TRBD2. The sequence was collected from a man between 18 and 29 years old in good health and CMV-seronegative. Sample: PBMCs. CDR3 loop: CASRSGREDTGELFF. For the CDR3, the DNA is TGCGCCAGCAGATCCGGGCGGGAGGACACCGGGGAGCTGTTTTTT.